This T cell receptor (beta chain) was found in a study of blood T cell repertoires in COVID-19. In the study overall: Samples representing acute and convalescent COVID-19 were sourced from the United States, Italy and Spain. From T cells, B-cell-depleted T cells, or PBMCs came the material, which was cDNA or gDNA.

Study processing details: Nucleated cell number was recorded as an estimate derived from reference gene primer amplification. Sequencing was performed with immunoSEQ multiplex PCR; in TCRdb, only in-frame clones are kept and a portion is missing. V and J calls plus clone size are reproduced from that table; the DNA served to infer D and trimming. The sample includes around 310,000 clones, around nine tenths of them seen just once. The CDR3 sequence is 17 residues long. The ends lost 0 bases at V and 3 bases at J; junction bases unmatched: 5. In germline, CDR1 is LGHNA, CDR2 YNFKEQ. Which cohort a participant joined came from the clinical history participants gave.

Input material: PBMCs or T cells enriched from blood (not recorded which). The sequence derives from a woman between 40 and 55 years old who had recovered from COVID-19. The chain combines TRBV4-2 with TRBJ2-2; 9 bases agree with TRBD1. CDR3 loop: CASSQDLGQGYTGELFF. DNA of the CDR3: TGTGCCAGCAGCCAAGACCTGGGACAGGGATACACCGGGGAGCTGTTTTTT.